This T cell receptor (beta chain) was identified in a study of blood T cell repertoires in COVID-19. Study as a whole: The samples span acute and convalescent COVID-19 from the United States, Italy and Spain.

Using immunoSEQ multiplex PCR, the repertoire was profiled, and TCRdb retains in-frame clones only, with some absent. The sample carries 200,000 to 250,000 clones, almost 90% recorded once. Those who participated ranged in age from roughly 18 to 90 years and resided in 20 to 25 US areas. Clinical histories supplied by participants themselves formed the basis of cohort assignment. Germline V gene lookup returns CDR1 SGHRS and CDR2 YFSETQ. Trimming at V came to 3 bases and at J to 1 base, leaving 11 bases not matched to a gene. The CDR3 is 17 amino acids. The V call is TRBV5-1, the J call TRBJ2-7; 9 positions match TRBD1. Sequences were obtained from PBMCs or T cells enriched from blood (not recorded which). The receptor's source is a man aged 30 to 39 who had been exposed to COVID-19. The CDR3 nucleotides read TGCGCCAGCAGCTATCGATCGGGACAGGGATCGTCCTACGAGCAGTACTTC. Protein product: CASSYRSGQGSSYEQYF.